The rows below give T cell receptor beta chains drawn from one sample of a study of shared clonotypes between healthy human individuals. Libraries were prepared by immunoSEQ multiplex PCR; TCRdb keeps only in-frame clonotypes and omits some of them. The sample contains hundreds of thousands of clones, over 65% of which appear only once. The source material was memory CD4+ T cells sorted from blood. These receptors all come from a woman aged 25-40 years in good health. The CDR3 runs from the conserved cysteine through the conserved F or W.

v_gene	j_gene	CDR3aa
TRBV4-1	TRBJ1-4	CASSQDLIDSPLF
TRBV28	TRBJ1-3	CASIEGSGNTIYF
TRBV11-2	TRBJ2-2	CASSLQTGSGTGELFF
TRBV4-2	TRBJ1-1	CASSQGLPRQGGEAFF
TRBV9	TRBJ2-1	CASSAFSGLADNEQFF
TRBV4-2	TRBJ2-5	CASSQDGIAGETQYF
TRBV19	TRBJ2-1	CASSLTDTPYNEQFF
TRBV10-2	TRBJ1-5	CASSESGFVYRGNSNQPQHF
TRBV19	TRBJ1-1	CASSISRENTEAFF
TRBV6-1	TRBJ1-5	CAGGTGPNQPQHF
TRBV2	TRBJ2-2	CASTGDHGELFF
TRBV28	TRBJ1-6	CASSLFRGSPLHF